The clone carrying this T cell receptor (beta chain) has a count of ten or more. Its antigen is still unknown. The data were obtained in a study of neurological immune-mediated disorders. The study, taken as a whole, reports: Phylogenetic grouping assigned the repertoires of 18 of 34 multiple sclerosis patients to a single related-CDR3 cluster, representing a possible signature.

Germline V gives CDR1 MNHEY, CDR2 SVGAGI. V shed 6 bases and J 5 bases; nucleotides not matched to a gene: 11. The CDR3 is 15 residues long. Around 950,000 sorted CD4+ or CD8+ T cells made each library. Each CDR3 protein gets one entry after TCRdb re-called the 5' RACE reads with MiXCR. The table shows 52,000 or so distinct CDR3 sequences, with approximately 3.6% occurring only once. Input material: CD4+ T cells from blood. The V call is TRBV6-5, the J call TRBJ2-5, with 8 bases identical to TRBD2. The sequence came from a woman between 40 and 50 years old with multiple sclerosis. The CDR3 region is CASRSGLAPWETQYF. The CDR3 bases are TGTGCCAGCAGGTCTGGACTAGCTCCCTGGGAGACCCAGTACTTC.